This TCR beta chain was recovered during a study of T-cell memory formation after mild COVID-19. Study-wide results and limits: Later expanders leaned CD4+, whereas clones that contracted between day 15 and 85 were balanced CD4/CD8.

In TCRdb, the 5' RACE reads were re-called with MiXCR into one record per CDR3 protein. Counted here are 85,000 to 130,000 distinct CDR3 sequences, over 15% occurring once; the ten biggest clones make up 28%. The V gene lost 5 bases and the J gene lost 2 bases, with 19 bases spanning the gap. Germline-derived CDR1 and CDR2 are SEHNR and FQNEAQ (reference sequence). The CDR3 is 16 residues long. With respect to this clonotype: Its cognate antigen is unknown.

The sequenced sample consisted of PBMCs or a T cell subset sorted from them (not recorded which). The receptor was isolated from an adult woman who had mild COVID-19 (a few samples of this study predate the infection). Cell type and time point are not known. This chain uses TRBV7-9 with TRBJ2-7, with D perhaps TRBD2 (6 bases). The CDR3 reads CASSMGVAAQAYEQYF. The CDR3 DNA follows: TGTGCCAGCAGCATGGGGGTAGCGGCACAGGCCTACGAGCAGTACTTC.